These T cell receptor beta chains were read from a single sample in a study of shared clonotypes between healthy human individuals. This table comes from immunoSEQ multiplex PCR, and its TCRdb copy is limited to in-frame clones, with some not included. This table has roughly 1,000,000 clones, about 84% appearing once. The material sequenced was memory CD4+ T cells from PBMCs. These receptor sequences come from a young man in good health. Some clones in this sample may be carry-over from other donors' samples. Both conserved end residues are part of each CDR3. Clone size is not always given. Where it is, it says once, few, many or a class for expanded clones.

clone size,J gene,V gene,CDR3 protein
.,TRBJ1-1,TRBV29-1,CSVDLTSGTEAFF
once,TRBJ1-5,TRBV15,CATSRDQGSNQPQHF
few,TRBJ1-1,TRBV27,CASSFQERTEAFF
.,TRBJ2-2,TRBV6-1,CASHPGQGILRLFF
.,TRBJ2-7,TRBV28,CASKALGDGRYF
.,TRBJ2-7,TRBV28,CATGRQIYYEQYF
once,TRBJ2-6,TRBV7-2,CASSSRGRGVGANVLTF
.,TRBJ1-2,TRBV19,CASSLRGRNGYTF
.,TRBJ1-2,TRBV11-2,CASSSLPRAKSGYTF
once,TRBJ2-7,TRBV10-3,CAISGGVSYEQYF
.,TRBJ1-2,TRBV5-1,CASSLEGGDGYTF
.,TRBJ2-1,TRBV10-3,CATRQVAYNEQFF
.,TRBJ2-2,TRBV5-1,CASSSGLTRGTGELFF
.,TRBJ2-1,TRBV6-5,CASSRLAGGLDEQFF
.,TRBJ1-2,TRBV9,CASSVGRGSANYGYTF
.,TRBJ2-2,TRBV27,CASSLSGFTGELFF
.,TRBJ1-2,TRBV5-5,CASSPGLNYGYTF
.,TRBJ2-2,TRBV11-3,CASSLSGKTGELFF
.,TRBJ2-5,TRBV18,CASSPPNQETQYF
.,TRBJ2-7,TRBV28,CASSRLRGGKTRTEQYF
.,TRBJ1-4,TRBV5-6,CASSLRVQLPTNEKLFF
.,TRBJ1-4,TRBV9,CASSVRQNNEKLFF
.,TRBJ1-2,TRBV28,CASSRAGYGYTF
.,TRBJ1-1,TRBV10-3,CATGNTEAFF
.,TRBJ2-5,TRBV25-1,CASSEYKEGTQYF
.,TRBJ2-3,TRBV5-1,CASSPGPPDTQYF
.,TRBJ2-3,TRBV15,CATSSETRSTTDTQYF
.,TRBJ1-3,TRBV5-1,CASSPGPNSGNTIYF
.,TRBJ1-5,TRBV2,CASRANRVGQPQHF
few,TRBJ1-2,TRBV6-5,CASSGETETNYGYTF
.,TRBJ1-1,TRBV28,CASNRGRTEAFF
once,TRBJ2-6,TRBV4-3,CASSPDSRGANVLTF
.,TRBJ1-1,TRBV5-6,CASSSPFGTEAFF
.,TRBJ2-2,TRBV4-1,CASSQVGRGRNTGELFF
few,TRBJ2-7,TRBV7-6,CASSLAGSHYEQYF
.,TRBJ1-2,TRBV5-1,CASSPAGATNYGYTF
.,TRBJ2-1,TRBV19,CASSPLDYKRNEQFF
.,TRBJ1-1,TRBV27,CASSPRQGLKAFF
.,TRBJ1-1,TRBV9,CASSALDSRSYTEAFF
.,TRBJ2-1,TRBV5-1,CASSLPGTGAEQFF
.,.,TRBV29-1,CSVEGFRGRSYEQYF
.,TRBJ2-3,TRBV7-3,CASSSDPQRRDTQYF
.,TRBJ1-5,TRBV28,CASSLGGSSNQPQHF
.,TRBJ1-1,TRBV6-6,CASSFGGQANTEAFF
few,TRBJ1-6,TRBV30,CAWRIGDTLNSPLHF